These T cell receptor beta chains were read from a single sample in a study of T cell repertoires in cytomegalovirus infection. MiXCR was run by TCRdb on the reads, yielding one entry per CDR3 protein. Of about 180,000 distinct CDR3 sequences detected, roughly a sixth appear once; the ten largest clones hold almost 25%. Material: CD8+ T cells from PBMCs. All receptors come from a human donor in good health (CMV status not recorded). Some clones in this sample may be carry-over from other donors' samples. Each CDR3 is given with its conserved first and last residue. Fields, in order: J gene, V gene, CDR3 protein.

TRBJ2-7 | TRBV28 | CASNFRFVDEQYF
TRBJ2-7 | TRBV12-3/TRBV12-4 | CASRPTGAYEQYF
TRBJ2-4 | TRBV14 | CASRSGAGAKNIQYF
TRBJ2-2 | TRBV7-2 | CASSLFPSAIDRLSTGELFF
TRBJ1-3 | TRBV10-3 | CASSVLWTGETIPGNTIYF
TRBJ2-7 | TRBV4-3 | CASSKTRGYEQYF
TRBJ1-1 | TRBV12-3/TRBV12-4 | CASRPGENTEAFF
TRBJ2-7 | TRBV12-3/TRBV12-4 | CASSFQGEGNEQYF
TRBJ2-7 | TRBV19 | CASSTRQLTYEQYF
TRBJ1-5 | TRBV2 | CASSEAGAPYSNQPQHF
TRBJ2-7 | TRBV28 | CASSLWTREQYF
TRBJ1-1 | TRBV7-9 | CASSLGQEAFF
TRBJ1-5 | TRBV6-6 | CASSRGAGGNQPQHF
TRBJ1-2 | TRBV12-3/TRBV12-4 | CASSFPGGSNYGYTF
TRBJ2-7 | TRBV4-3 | CASSRNHRGPDEQYF
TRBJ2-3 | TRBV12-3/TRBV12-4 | CASSLFPHTQYF
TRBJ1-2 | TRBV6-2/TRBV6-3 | CASSLPGRSYGYTF
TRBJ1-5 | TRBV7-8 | CASSGGTQPQHF
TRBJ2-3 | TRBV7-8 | CASSPFGITDTQYF
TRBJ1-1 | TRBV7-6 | CASSSNNRGKAFF
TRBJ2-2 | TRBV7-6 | CASSLQGAGELFF
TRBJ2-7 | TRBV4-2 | CASRETSGGLTYEQYF
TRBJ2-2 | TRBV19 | CASSSGSGANTGELFF
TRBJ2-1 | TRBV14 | CASSQASGGLNEQFF
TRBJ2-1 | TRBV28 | CASSLRDSENYNEQFF
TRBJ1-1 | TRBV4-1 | CASSQYQGLAEAFF
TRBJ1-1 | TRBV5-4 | CASSLPPNTEAFF
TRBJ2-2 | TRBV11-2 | CASSSGYSGTNTGELFF
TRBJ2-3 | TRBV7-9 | CASSFVAGGAGDTQYF
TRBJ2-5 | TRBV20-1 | CSARDRAGGLQETQYF
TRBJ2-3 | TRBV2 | CASSYNQGSFSPDTQYF
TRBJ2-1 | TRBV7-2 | CASSLNSGGAVDEQFF
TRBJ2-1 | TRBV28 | CASSLFGEVDSDNEQFF
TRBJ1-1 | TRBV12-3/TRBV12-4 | CASSLVNTEAFF
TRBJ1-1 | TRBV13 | CASSSGQMMNTEAFF
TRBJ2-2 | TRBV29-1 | CSVSRLNTGELFF
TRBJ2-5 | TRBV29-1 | CSVWIGGAETQYF
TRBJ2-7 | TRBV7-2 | CASSPAGSPYEQYF
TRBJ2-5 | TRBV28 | CASSLGTSGNQETQYF